This T cell receptor (beta chain) was obtained from a study of T cell changes during pregnancy in multiple sclerosis. Profiled with immunoSEQ multiplex PCR; TCRdb holds only in-frame clones, not every one. The table records 90,000 to 95,000 clones, 80% to 95% of them present only once. This clone appeared a single time. Germline-derived CDR1 and CDR2 are LNHDA and SQIVND (reference sequence). The V and J ends lost 0 bases and 6 bases, in that order; junction bases with no gene match: 8. CDR3 size: 17 residues. The sequence derives from a female donor with multiple sclerosis, enrolled in a pregnancy study. Sequenced material: peripheral blood, taken before pregnancy. The gene calls are TRBV19 and TRBJ2-1, with 10 bases fitting TRBD2. DNA for the CDR3: TGTGCCAGTAGTATAGATCGACGACTAGCGGGCAGCAATGAGCAGTTCTTC. This encodes CASSIDRRLAGSNEQFF.